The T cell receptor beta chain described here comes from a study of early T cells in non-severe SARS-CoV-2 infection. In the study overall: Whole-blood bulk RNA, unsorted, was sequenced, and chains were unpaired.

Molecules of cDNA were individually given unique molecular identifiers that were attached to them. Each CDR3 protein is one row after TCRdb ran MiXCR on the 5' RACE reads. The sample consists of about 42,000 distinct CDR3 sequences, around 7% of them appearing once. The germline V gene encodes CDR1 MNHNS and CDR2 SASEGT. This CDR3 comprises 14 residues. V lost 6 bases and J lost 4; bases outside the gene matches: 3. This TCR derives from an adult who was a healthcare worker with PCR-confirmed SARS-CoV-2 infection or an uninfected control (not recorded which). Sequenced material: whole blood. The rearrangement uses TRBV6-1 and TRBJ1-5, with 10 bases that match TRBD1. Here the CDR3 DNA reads TGTGCCAGCAGACGGACAGGGGGTAATCAGCCCCAGCATTTT. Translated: CASRRTGGNQPQHF.